The 25 T cell receptor beta chains below all came from one sample that was sequenced in a study of Ad26.COV2.S vaccination and SARS-CoV-2 variants. Some clones are missing from TCRdb's copy, which holds only in-frame ones; the method was immunoSEQ multiplex PCR. This table holds roughly 320,000 clones, roughly 80% found once. This sample's treatment: roughly 20 received Ad26.COV2.S at low or high dose, single or two shots; about 5 received placebo; per-sample allocation not given. Samples analyzed were those drawn on day 63 after the first vaccine or placebo injection. The sequencing here drew on peripheral blood, taken in a trial of Ad26.COV2.S vaccine versus placebo. These receptors were taken from a person aged 18-65 years who received the Ad26.COV2.S COVID-19 vaccine or a placebo.

V usage is TRBV4-2 and J usage is TRBJ1-2; D is undetermined. V gave up 1 base and J gave up 8 bases, with 11 bases separating them. Germline V gene data show CDR1 as LGHNA and CDR2 as YNFKEQ. The CDR3 loop spans 13 amino acids. The CDR3 DNA follows: TGTGCCAGCAGCCAAGGGGTCTTGGGGGGCTACACCTTC. Protein sequence: CASSQGVLGGYTF.

V usage is TRBV7-9 and J usage is TRBJ1-1, with TRBD1 matching 7 bases. V shed 5 bases and J 7 bases; nucleotides not matched to a gene: 7. Germline V CDR1 and CDR2: SEHNR, FQNEAQ (reference sequence). The CDR3 covers 13 residues. This CDR3 is CASSNEGAGEAFF. The CDR3, as DNA: TGTGCCAGCAGCAACGAGGGGGCAGGTGAAGCTTTCTTT. Variable domain in full (rest from reference TRBV7-9 and TRBJ1-1): DTGVSQNPRHKITKRGQNVTFRCDPISEHNRLYWYRQTLGQGPEFLTYFQNEAQLEKSRLLSDRFSAERPKGSFSTLEIQRTEQGDSAMYLCASSNEGAGEAFFGQGTRLTVV.

J is TRBJ2-3 and V is TRBV19; a weak D match, TRBD2 (5 bases). The ends were cut back, 6 bases at V and 4 bases at J, with 17 bases in the middle. The V gene's germline CDR1 is LNHDA and CDR2 SQIVND (reference sequence). CDR3 length equals 15 residues. The CDR3 bases are TGTGCCAGTAGCTTACTAGAAGGTGGCGCAGATACGCAGTATTTT. This translates into CASSLLEGGADTQYF.

J is TRBJ1-1 and V is TRBV4-2, with D tentatively TRBD1 (5 bases). There are 16 residues in the CDR3. Germline values: CDR1 LGHNA, CDR2 YNFKEQ. The V end lost 4 bases, the J end lost 2 bases, and 17 bases lay between the germline ends. The CDR3 coding sequence is TGTGCCAGCAGCCCTGCTGGCAGGGAGCCCAACACTGAAGCTTTCTTT. Protein: CASSPAGREPNTEAFF.

The V gene is TRBV4-1, the J gene TRBJ2-5; no definite D call. The CDR3 is 14 amino acids. V was trimmed by 1 base and J by 3 bases, leaving 9 bases between them. Germline V lookup: CDR1 MGHRA, CDR2 YSYEKL. This CDR3 reads CASSQAAVEETQYF. Written as DNA, the CDR3 is TGCGCCAGCAGCCAAGCGGCGGTCGAAGAGACCCAGTACTTC.

Comments on this clone: This CDR3 is also generated by other DNA sequences in the sample. This sequence joins TRBV5-1 and TRBJ2-3, with D possibly TRBD2 on 7 matching bases. CDR3 length equals 14 residues. The V gene lost 0 bases and the J gene lost 5 bases, with 10 bases spanning the gap. Germline V gene data show CDR1 as SGHRS and CDR2 as YFSETQ. CDR3 sequence reads: CASSLVGGGDTQYF. The CDR3 nucleotides are TGCGCCAGCAGCTTGGTGGGAGGGGGAGATACGCAGTATTTT.

V usage is TRBV9 and J usage is TRBJ1-4, with 8 bases aligning to TRBD1. This CDR3 is built from 20 residues. Germline CDR1 SGDLS, CDR2 YYNGEE. V shed 4 bases and J 4 bases; nucleotides not matched to a gene: 21. The CDR3 here is CASSKDRGRRDLSDNEKLFF. In DNA, the CDR3 is TGTGCCAGCAGCAAAGACAGGGGACGAAGGGATCTGTCGGATAATGAAAAACTGTTTTTT. Full variable domain (rest looked up from reference TRBV9 and TRBJ1-4): DSGVTQTPKHLITATGQRVTLRCSPRSGDLSVYWYQQSLDQGLQFLIQYYNGEERAKGNILERFSAQQFPDLHSELNLSSLELGDSALYFCASSKDRGRRDLSDNEKLFFGSGTQLSVL.

The rearrangement joins TRBV28 to TRBJ1-2; D remains unclear. From germline, CDR1 is MDHEN and CDR2 SYDVKM. The V and J ends lost 5 bases and 8 bases respectively, with 21 bases between them. CDR3 length: 15 amino acids. In nucleotides, the CDR3 is TGTGCCAGCAGTGTCCCAAGTGATGGGGTAGGAGGCTACACCTTC. Amino acids: CASSVPSDGVGGYTF.

This chain joins TRBV18 and TRBJ2-2; D call uncertain. Germline V lookup: CDR1 KGHSH, CDR2 LQKENI. V was pared by 1 base and J by 6 bases, with 12 bases between. This CDR3 spans 15 amino acids. As DNA, the CDR3 is TGTGCCAGCTCACCACGAGACACGACCTCCGGGGAGCTGTTTTTT. It codes for CASSPRDTTSGELFF.

The CDR3 region is CASSRGQFSSYNEQFF. CDR3 coding DNA: TGCGCCAGCAGCCGAGGACAATTTAGCTCCTACAATGAGCAGTTCTTC. This chain links TRBV5-1 with TRBJ2-1; D might be TRBD1 (5 bases). The ends were cut back, 4 bases at V and 0 bases at J, with 14 bases in the middle. Germline V gene sequence: CDR1 SGHRS, CDR2 YFSETQ. CDR3 length: 16 residues.

The chain is built from TRBV5-1 and TRBJ2-1; no clear D. Germline V gene lookup returns CDR1 SGHRS and CDR2 YFSETQ. The V and J ends lost 3 bases and 10 bases respectively, with 14 bases between them. This CDR3 contains 13 residues. CDR3: CASSWMILGEQFF. Here the CDR3 DNA reads TGCGCCAGCAGCTGGATGATTCTCGGGGAGCAGTTCTTC. The full variable domain, with the rest looked up from reference TRBV5-1 and TRBJ2-1, is KAGVTQTPRYLIKTRGQQVTLSCSPISGHRSVSWYQQTPGQGLQFLFEYFSETQRNKGNFPGRFSGRQFSNSRSEMNVSTLELGDSALYLCASSWMILGEQFFGPGTRLTVL.

The rearrangement links TRBV5-1 to TRBJ2-3, with TRBD2 matching over 9 bases. The CDR3 has 16 residues. Germline lookup yields CDR1 SGHRS and CDR2 YFSETQ. Germline trimming cut 1 base from V and 6 bases from J; bases unmatched to any gene: 9. Here the CDR3 reads CASSLSRGGRLDTQYF. The DNA for the CDR3 is TGCGCCAGCAGCTTGTCGCGGGGGGGCAGGCTGGATACGCAGTATTTT.

The J gene is TRBJ1-4, the V gene TRBV9; the match to TRBD1 covers 10 bases. Germline V gene data show CDR1 as SGDLS and CDR2 as YYNGEE. The CDR3 is made up of 15 amino acids. Trimming removed 4 bases from V and 5 bases from J; junction bases left unmatched: 5. The CDR3 loop reads CASSRWGQGNEKLFF. CDR3 sequence (DNA): TGTGCCAGCAGCCGGTGGGGACAGGGGAATGAAAAACTGTTTTTT.

J is TRBJ1-4 and V is TRBV25-1; D not certain. Trimming removed 1 base at V and 8 bases at J, with 14 bases between. The CDR3 contains 15 residues. The germline V gene encodes CDR1 MGHDK and CDR2 SYGVNS. The DNA for the CDR3 is TGTGCCAGCAGTGAATTTGAAGGGAAAGAGGAAAAACTGTTTTTT. It specifies CASSEFEGKEEKLFF.

The chain combines TRBV2 with TRBJ1-2; tentatively, D is TRBD1 (6 bases). V was clipped by 6 bases and J by 2 bases, with 10 bases between them. CDR3 length: 13 amino acids. Germline V gene data show CDR1 as SNHLY and CDR2 as FYNNEI. The CDR3 sequence: CASRTGQNYGYTF. For the CDR3, the DNA is TGTGCCAGCAGAACAGGACAGAACTATGGCTACACCTTC. Looking up the rest from reference TRBV2 and TRBJ1-2 gives the full variable domain: EPEVTQTPSHQVTQMGQEVILRCVPISNHLYFYWYRQILGQKVEFLVSFYNNEISEKSEIFDDQFSVERPDGSNFTLKIRSTKLEDSAMYFCASRTGQNYGYTFGSGTRLTVV.

This clone was observed once. The J gene is TRBJ1-5, the V gene TRBV27; D unclear. Deletions cut 5 bases from V and 4 bases from J, with 12 bases between. The CDR3 is made up of 14 amino acids. CDR1 and CDR2 from the germline V gene are MNHEY and SMNVEV (reference sequence). CDR3 DNA: TGTGCCAGCAGTCCGCCCGGGCCGAATCAGCCCCAGCATTTT. Translated, it gives CASSPPGPNQPQHF.

This clone showed up just once. Here the CDR3 DNA reads TGCAGTGCTACTGACAGGGGTGAACAGCCCCAGCATTTT. Protein sequence: CSATDRGEQPQHF. The chain carries TRBV20-1 and TRBJ1-5; 8 bases line up with TRBD1. Germline V lookup: CDR1 DFQATT, CDR2 SNEGSKA (reference sequence). With 4 bases clipped from V and 7 bases from J, the junction kept 6 bases outside the gene matches. This CDR3 spans 13 amino acids.

V usage is TRBV5-1 and J usage is TRBJ1-6; the match to TRBD1 covers 8 bases. Germline V lookup: CDR1 SGHRS, CDR2 YFSETQ. CDR3 length: 15 residues. Trimming at V came to 3 bases and at J to 9 bases, leaving 8 bases not matched to a gene. CDR3 in amino acids: CASSSSGQGGSPLHF. The CDR3 coding sequence is TGCGCCAGCAGCTCATCAGGACAGGGAGGTTCACCCCTCCACTTT.

The chain couples TRBV4-1 to TRBJ2-7; either TRBD1 or TRBD2 may supply D (5 bases each). Germline CDR1 MGHRA, CDR2 YSYEKL. Trimming stripped 0 bases from V and 3 bases from J, with 18 bases between. The length of the CDR3 is 17 residues. Here the CDR3 DNA reads TGCGCCAGCAGCCAAGACGGACAAATCCCGGGAAACTACGAGCAGTACTTC. This codes for CASSQDGQIPGNYEQYF.

This rearrangement joins TRBV5-6 to TRBJ2-1; weak D call: TRBD2 (6 bases). V shed 0 bases and J shed 4 bases, with 11 bases lying between them. The CDR3 is 15 amino acids. Germline-derived CDR1 and CDR2 are SGHDT and YYEEEE. Here the CDR3 DNA reads TGTGCCAGCAGCTTGGAGGGACTGACGTACAATGAGCAGTTCTTC. Protein product: CASSLEGLTYNEQFF. The entire variable domain, with the rest obtained from reference TRBV5-6 and TRBJ2-1, is as follows: DAGVTQSPTHLIKTRGQQVTLRCSPKSGHDTVSWYQQALGQGPQFIFQYYEEEERQRGNFPDRFSGHQFPNYSSELNVNALLLGDSALYLCASSLEGLTYNEQFFGPGTRLTVL.

This clone was seen once. The chain recombines TRBV10-3 with TRBJ1-5; D ambiguous. Germline CDR1 reads ENHRY; CDR2 reads SYGVKD. V lost 10 bases and J lost 0, with 13 bases in between. The CDR3 covers 14 residues. The CDR3 coding sequence is TGTGCCACGGCTCAGTTTAATAGCAATCAGCCCCAGCATTTT. Translating gives CATAQFNSNQPQHF.

DNA for the CDR3: TGTGCCAGCAGCCTGCTTGGGGCACAGACCCAGTACTTC. This gives the protein CASSLLGAQTQYF. The chain couples TRBV12-3 or TRBV12-4 to TRBJ2-5, with D possibly matching TRBD1 (5 bases). Trimming removed 6 bases at V and 6 bases at J, with 14 bases between. This CDR3 region has 13 residues.

This rearrangement joins TRBV5-1 to TRBJ2-1, with 9 bases that match TRBD1. Trimming cost V 1 base and J 3 bases; bases outside gene matches: 11. Germline values: CDR1 SGHRS, CDR2 YFSETQ. This CDR3 has 18 amino acids. The CDR3 nucleotides are TGCGCCAGCAGCTTGCCCAATTCAACGGGACAGGGCTACAATGAGCAGTTCTTC. The encoded protein is CASSLPNSTGQGYNEQFF.

The V and J genes are TRBV27 and TRBJ1-3; TRBD1 is a possible D gene (5 bases). Germline V CDR1 and CDR2: MNHEY, SMNVEV (reference sequence). The CDR3 is 14 residues long. V was pared by 4 bases and J by 6 bases, with 13 bases between. This CDR3 reads CASSSWGSSNTIYF. The CDR3 nucleotides read TGTGCCAGCAGTTCATGGGGGTCTTCAAACACCATATATTTT.

On this clone itself: The sample carries other DNA sequences with the same CDR3. In DNA form, the CDR3 reads TGTGCCAGCAGCCAAATGAACACTGAAGCTTTCTTT. Encoded protein: CASSQMNTEAFF. The V gene is TRBV11-3, the J gene TRBJ1-1, with unresolved D. Germline CDR1 is SGHNT and CDR2 is YENEEA. The CDR3 is 12 amino acids. V was cut by 5 bases and J by 0 bases, with 4 bases left in between.